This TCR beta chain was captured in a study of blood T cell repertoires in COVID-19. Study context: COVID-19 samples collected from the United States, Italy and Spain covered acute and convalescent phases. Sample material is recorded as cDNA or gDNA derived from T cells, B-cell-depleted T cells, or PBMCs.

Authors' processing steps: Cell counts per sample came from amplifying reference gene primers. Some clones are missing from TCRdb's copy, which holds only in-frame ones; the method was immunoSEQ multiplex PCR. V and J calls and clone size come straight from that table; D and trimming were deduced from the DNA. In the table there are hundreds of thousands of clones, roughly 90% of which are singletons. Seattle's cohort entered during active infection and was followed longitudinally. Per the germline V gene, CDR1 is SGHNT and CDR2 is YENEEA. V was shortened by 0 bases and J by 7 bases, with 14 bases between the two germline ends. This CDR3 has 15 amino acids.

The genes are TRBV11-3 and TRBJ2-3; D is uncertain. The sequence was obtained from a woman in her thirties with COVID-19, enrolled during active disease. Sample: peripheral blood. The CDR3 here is CASSLERNPGNTQYF. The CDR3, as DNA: TGTGCCAGCAGCTTAGAGCGGAACCCCGGAAATACGCAGTATTTT. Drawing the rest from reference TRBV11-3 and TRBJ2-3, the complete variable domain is EAGVVQSPRYKIIEKKQPVAFWCNPISGHNTLYWYLQNLGQGPELLIRYENEEAVDDSQLPKDRFSAERLKGVDSTLKIQPAELGDSAVYLCASSLERNPGNTQYFGPGTRLTVL.